This is a list of T cell receptor beta chains from one sample in a study of T cell responses to AZD1222 COVID-19 vaccine. Sequencing used immunoSEQ multiplex PCR; TCRdb keeps in-frame clones, though not all of them. The data contain approximately 110,000 clones, 85% to 90% of them singletons. The sample consisted of peripheral blood, taken 28 days after the second AZD1222 dose. These receptors were obtained from an adult who received the AZD1222 COVID-19 vaccine. Each CDR3 is given with its conserved first and last residue. The D gene is left open where the match is weak. Size is stated for part of the rows, as once, few or many counts, or as a class when the clone is expanded.

j_gene: TRBJ2-3
abundance: NA
d_gene: TRBD2
v_gene: TRBV18
CDR3nt: TGTGCCAGCTCACGCTCCCCGCTAGCGGGGAGCGCAGATACGCAGTATTTT
CDR3aa: CASSRSPLAGSADTQYF

j_gene: TRBJ1-3
abundance: NA
d_gene: NA
v_gene: TRBV12-3/TRBV12-4
CDR3nt: TGTGCCAGCAGGGGGGGAAACACCATATATTTT
CDR3aa: CASRGGNTIYF

j_gene: TRBJ2-5
abundance: NA
d_gene: TRBD1
v_gene: TRBV30
CDR3nt: TGTGCCTGGAACCCTTTGGACAGGGAAGAGACCCAGTACTTC
CDR3aa: CAWNPLDREETQYF

j_gene: TRBJ2-7
abundance: NA
d_gene: NA
v_gene: TRBV4-3
CDR3nt: TGCGCCAGCAGCCAAGATCGGGGGATACGCTACGAGCAGTACTTC
CDR3aa: CASSQDRGIRYEQYF

j_gene: TRBJ2-1
abundance: few
d_gene: NA
v_gene: TRBV24-1
CDR3nt: TGTGCCACCAGTGATTTGGATCGGGGTCTTGAGCAGTTCTTC
CDR3aa: CATSDLDRGLEQFF

j_gene: TRBJ2-5
abundance: NA
d_gene: NA
v_gene: TRBV2
CDR3nt: TGTGCCAGCAAACTCGGGACTCTTATTCAAGAGACCCAGTACTTC
CDR3aa: CASKLGTLIQETQYF

j_gene: TRBJ2-5
abundance: NA
d_gene: TRBD2
v_gene: TRBV3-1/TRBV3-2
CDR3nt: TGTGCCAGCAGCCCGGGGGGGACCCAGTACTTC
CDR3aa: CASSPGGTQYF

j_gene: TRBJ1-2
abundance: NA
d_gene: TRBD1
v_gene: TRBV6-5
CDR3nt: TGTGCCAGCAGTAAGGGGGCAGGCCACTATGGCTACACCTTC
CDR3aa: CASSKGAGHYGYTF

j_gene: TRBJ1-2
abundance: NA
d_gene: TRBD1
v_gene: TRBV10-1
CDR3nt: TGCGCCAGCAGTCTTCGGACAGGCATATATGGCTACACCTTC
CDR3aa: CASSLRTGIYGYTF

j_gene: TRBJ1-3
abundance: NA
d_gene: NA
v_gene: TRBV7-2
CDR3nt: TGTGCCAGCAGCTATACTACCTCTGGAAACACCATATATTTT
CDR3aa: CASSYTTSGNTIYF

j_gene: TRBJ1-1
abundance: NA
d_gene: TRBD1
v_gene: TRBV20-1
CDR3nt: TGCAGTGCTAGTCCCGACAGGGGGTGGACTGAAGCTTTCTTT
CDR3aa: CSASPDRGWTEAFF

j_gene: TRBJ2-7
abundance: NA
d_gene: NA
v_gene: TRBV3-1/TRBV3-2
CDR3nt: TGTGCCAGCAGCCAAGGGACAGCAAGCTCCTACGAGCAGTACTTC
CDR3aa: CASSQGTASSYEQYF

j_gene: TRBJ2-3
abundance: NA
d_gene: NA
v_gene: TRBV28
CDR3nt: TGTGCCAGCAGTTTGAGGGGGAAGGGCACAGATACGCAGTATTTT
CDR3aa: CASSLRGKGTDTQYF

j_gene: TRBJ1-1
abundance: NA
d_gene: TRBD1
v_gene: TRBV11-2
CDR3nt: TGTGCCAGCAGCCCCCCTGGAGGGACAGCAATCACTGAAGCTTTCTTT
CDR3aa: CASSPPGGTAITEAFF

j_gene: TRBJ1-6
abundance: NA
d_gene: NA
v_gene: TRBV14
CDR3nt: TGTGCCAGCAGCCATTCTCCTGGATCACCCCTCCACTTT
CDR3aa: CASSHSPGSPLHF

j_gene: TRBJ2-3
abundance: NA
d_gene: NA
v_gene: TRBV5-1
CDR3nt: TGCGCCAGCAGCTTCCCCGGGACCACAGATACGCAGTATTTT
CDR3aa: CASSFPGTTDTQYF

j_gene: TRBJ1-6
abundance: NA
d_gene: NA
v_gene: TRBV30
CDR3nt: TGTGCCTGGAGTCCCGTCTTAAATTCACCCCTCCACTTT
CDR3aa: CAWSPVLNSPLHF

j_gene: TRBJ1-5
abundance: NA
d_gene: NA
v_gene: TRBV6-5
CDR3nt: TGTGCCAGCAGCCGGACGCCCTATCAGCCCCAGCATTTT
CDR3aa: CASSRTPYQPQHF

j_gene: TRBJ1-6
abundance: NA
d_gene: NA
v_gene: TRBV14
CDR3nt: TGTGCCAGCAGCCTACTCCGGGGTTCACCCCTCCACTTT
CDR3aa: CASSLLRGSPLHF

j_gene: TRBJ1-6
abundance: NA
d_gene: NA
v_gene: TRBV5-1
CDR3nt: TGCGCCAGCAGATTTAACTCCTATAATTCACCCCTCCACTTT
CDR3aa: CASRFNSYNSPLHF

j_gene: TRBJ2-2
abundance: NA
d_gene: NA
v_gene: TRBV5-1
CDR3nt: TGCGCCAGCAGCTTGGTGTCGCAGATGACCCCCGGGGAGCTGTTTTTT
CDR3aa: CASSLVSQMTPGELFF

j_gene: TRBJ2-7
abundance: NA
d_gene: TRBD1
v_gene: TRBV19
CDR3nt: TGTGCCAGCGCCAGGGGGAGCCTGGGCTACGAGCAGTACTTC
CDR3aa: CASARGSLGYEQYF

j_gene: TRBJ1-1
abundance: NA
d_gene: TRBD1
v_gene: TRBV4-1
CDR3nt: TGCGCCAGCAGCCACCACGACAGGGGGAACACTGAAGCTTTCTTT
CDR3aa: CASSHHDRGNTEAFF

j_gene: TRBJ1-1
abundance: NA
d_gene: TRBD1
v_gene: TRBV7-2
CDR3nt: TGTGCCAGCAGCTTAGCGCCGACAGGGGTTATGAACACTGAAGCTTTCTTT
CDR3aa: CASSLAPTGVMNTEAFF